This is a list of T cell receptor beta chains from one sample in a study of T-cell memory formation after mild COVID-19. A single record per CDR3 protein comes from TCRdb applying MiXCR to the 5' RACE reads. In the table there are about 320,000 distinct CDR3 sequences, approximately 15% of which are singletons. The specimen sequenced was PBMCs or a T cell subset sorted from them (not recorded which). These receptors came from a man between 18 and 35 years old who had mild COVID-19 (a few samples of this study predate the infection). Cell type and time point are not known. Both conserved end residues are trimmed from each CDR3. Each record gives: V gene, clone size, CDR3 protein. The size field is filled for only some rows; it gives once, few, many or a size class.

TRBV7-9 few ASSLSGGKHEQY
TRBV6-2/TRBV6-3 few ASSLRQGNEQY
TRBV29-1 NA SVIRDRFETQY
TRBV10-3 few AISVEKGSDTQY
TRBV6-5 NA ASSYSKAGQHYEQY
TRBV15 many ATSSRRGQETQY
TRBV5-6 few ASSFTDRVYAEAF
TRBV7-2 many ASSARYVGTDTQY
TRBV24-1 NA ATSGPEGGRETQY
TRBV24-1 NA ATSDPGQGGHQPQH
TRBV4-1 NA ASSIRTGPNSPLH
TRBV10-2 NA ASSETGNEKLF
TRBV20-1 NA SATTGTPRGDT
TRBV14 few ASSQRANQETQY
TRBV7-9 NA ASSSGLTEQF
TRBV5-1 few ASSLEGTVFAGANVLT
TRBV6-5 NA ASSSRGGLEQF
TRBV4-3 many ASSQVGSRGSYNEQF
TRBV7-9 NA ASFSRVQETQY
TRBV5-1 many ASSLEGHTPGDTQY
TRBV7-9 NA ASSQRTGHTDTQY
TRBV28 many ASKGAEGREETQY
TRBV12-3/TRBV12-4 few ASITGRSKTEAF
TRBV7-7 many ASSAGTALSDEKLF
TRBV5-1 few ASRVAGLAADTQY
TRBV10-3 NA AIMETRDTEAF
TRBV5-6 NA ASSLSADTQY
TRBV18 few ASSPGPTTDTQY
TRBV6-5 NA ASRFPGQLEAF
TRBV5-1 NA ASSPGDDSYGYT
TRBV23-1 NA ASSQWVGMGNQPQH
TRBV5-1 many ASSLRGEPNQPQH
TRBV28 NA ASLIAGKTHMNTEAF
TRBV5-5 few ASSLATANLYAF
TRBV6-1 NA ATELGQSNEKLF
TRBV6-5 NA ASSYTPGGFYNEQF
TRBV5-4 few ASSQAGALH
TRBV2 few AKDGAIETQY
TRBV7-9 few ASSHTDQPQH
TRBV7-3 NA ASSPEYRATQY
TRBV6-2/TRBV6-3 few ASSSPPWGRKTQY
TRBV12-3/TRBV12-4 many ASMSRGPSNSPLH
TRBV10-3 few AAQRDLNTDTQY
TRBV5-6 few ASSWGTDYEQY
TRBV12-3/TRBV12-4 few ASSGGQGSNEQF